Listed here is a single TCR beta chain. The antigen is not known. The data are from a study of shared clonotypes between healthy human individuals. Points from the study as a whole: Across a handful of donors, naive CD4 shared around 5.3%, naive CD8 about 3.2%, memory CD4 2% to 2.5%, memory CD8 0.4%.

Measured with immunoSEQ multiplex PCR; TCRdb has only the in-frame clones, and not every one. This sample has roughly 590,000 clones, with roughly 95% found just once. The naive CD8 fraction comprised CD45RO-negative cells positively selected for CCR7 and excluded terminally differentiated effector memory CD45RA+ cells. The CDR3 is 16 amino acids. Germline lookup yields CDR1 MDHEN and CDR2 SYDVKM. Trimming took 5 bases from V and 7 from J; bases not matched to a gene: 16. The sample taken for sequencing was naive CD8+ T cells sorted from blood. The rearrangement uses TRBV28 and TRBJ2-7; 8 bases fit TRBD2. The sequence was collected from a woman in her 30s in good health. This chain's CDR3 is CASSDPVREGFDEQYF. In nucleotides, the CDR3 is TGTGCCAGCAGTGACCCCGTACGGGAGGGATTCGATGAGCAGTACTTC.